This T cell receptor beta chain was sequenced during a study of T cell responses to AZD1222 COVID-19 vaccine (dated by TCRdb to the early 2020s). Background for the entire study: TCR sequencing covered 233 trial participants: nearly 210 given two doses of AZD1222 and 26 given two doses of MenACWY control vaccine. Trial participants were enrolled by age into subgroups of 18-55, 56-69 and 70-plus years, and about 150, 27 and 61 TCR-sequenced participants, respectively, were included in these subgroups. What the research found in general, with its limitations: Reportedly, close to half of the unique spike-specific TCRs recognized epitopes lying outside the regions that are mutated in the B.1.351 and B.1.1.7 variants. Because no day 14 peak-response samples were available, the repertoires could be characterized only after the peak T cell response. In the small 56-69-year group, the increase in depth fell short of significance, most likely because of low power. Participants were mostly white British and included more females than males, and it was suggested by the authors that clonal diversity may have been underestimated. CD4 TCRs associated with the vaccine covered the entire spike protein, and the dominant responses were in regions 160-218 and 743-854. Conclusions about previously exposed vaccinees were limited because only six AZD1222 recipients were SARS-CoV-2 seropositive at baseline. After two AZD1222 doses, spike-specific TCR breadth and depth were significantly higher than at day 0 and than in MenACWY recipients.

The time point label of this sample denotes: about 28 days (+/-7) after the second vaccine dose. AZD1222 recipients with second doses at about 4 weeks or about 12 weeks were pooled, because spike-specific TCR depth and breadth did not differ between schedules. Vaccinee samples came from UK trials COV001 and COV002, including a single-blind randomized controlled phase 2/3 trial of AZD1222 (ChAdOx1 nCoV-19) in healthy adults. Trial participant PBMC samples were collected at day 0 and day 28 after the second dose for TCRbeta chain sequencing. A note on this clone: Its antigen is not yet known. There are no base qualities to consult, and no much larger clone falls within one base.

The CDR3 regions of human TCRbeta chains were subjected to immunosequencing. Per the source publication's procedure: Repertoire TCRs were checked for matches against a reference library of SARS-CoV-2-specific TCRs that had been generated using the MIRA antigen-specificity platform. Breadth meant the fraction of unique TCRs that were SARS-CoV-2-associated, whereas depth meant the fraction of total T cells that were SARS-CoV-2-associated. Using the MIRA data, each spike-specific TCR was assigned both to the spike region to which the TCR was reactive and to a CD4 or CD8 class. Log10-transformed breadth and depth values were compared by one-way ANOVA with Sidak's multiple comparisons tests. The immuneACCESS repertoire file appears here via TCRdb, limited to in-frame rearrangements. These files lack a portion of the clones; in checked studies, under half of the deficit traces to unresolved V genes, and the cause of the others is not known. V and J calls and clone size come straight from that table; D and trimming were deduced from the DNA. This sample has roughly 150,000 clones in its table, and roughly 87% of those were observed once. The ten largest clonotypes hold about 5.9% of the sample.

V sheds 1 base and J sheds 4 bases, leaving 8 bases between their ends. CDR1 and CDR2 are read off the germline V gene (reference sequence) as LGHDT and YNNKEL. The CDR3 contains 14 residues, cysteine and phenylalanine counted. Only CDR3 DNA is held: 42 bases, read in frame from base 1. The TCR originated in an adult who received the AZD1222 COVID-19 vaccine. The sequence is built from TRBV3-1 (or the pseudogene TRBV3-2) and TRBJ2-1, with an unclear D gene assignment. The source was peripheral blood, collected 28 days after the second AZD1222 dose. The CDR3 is CASSQVLQYNEQFF. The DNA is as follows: TGTGCCAGCAGCCAAGTGCTACAGTACAATGAGCAGTTCTTC.